Listed here is a single T cell receptor (beta chain). Repertoires were generated with immunoSEQ multiplex PCR, while TCRdb's copy carries only in-frame clones and drops some. The table includes hundreds of thousands of clones, about 91% detected once. This specimen belongs to a study of blood T cell repertoires in COVID-19. The V end lost 3 bases, the J end lost 0 bases, and 15 bases lay between the germline ends. Germline V gene lookup returns CDR1 SGHNT and CDR2 YENEEA. The CDR3 extends over 18 amino acids. V usage is TRBV11-3 and J usage is TRBJ2-6, with a possible D match to TRBD2 (6 bases). This TCR came from a woman between 25 and 40 years old with COVID-19, enrolled during active disease. The sample taken for sequencing was peripheral blood. The chain's CDR3 is CASSFLEGIGSGANVLTF. For the CDR3, the DNA is TGTGCCAGCAGCTTTTTGGAGGGGATAGGCTCTGGGGCCAACGTCCTGACTTTC.